The table lists the clone carrying this T cell receptor (beta chain) with a few counts. Its cognate antigen is unknown. The data were taken from a study of cytomegalovirus exposure and HLA in healthy donors. With 60 Vbeta and 13 Jbeta primers, the PCR was carried out. The method was immunoSEQ multiplex PCR; TCRdb's version includes in-frame clones alone and lacks a portion of them. Of approximately 200,000 clones detected, about four fifths appear once; the ten largest clones hold 0.2% to 0.3%. This CDR3 has 18 amino acids. The junction had 17 bases not matched to a gene; V was cut back by 3 bases and J by 6 bases. CDR1 MNHNS and CDR2 SASEGT come from the germline V gene. Study conclusions and caveats: Presence/absence analyses treated sequencing depth as roughly uniform across donors.

This chain links TRBV6-1 with TRBJ1-1; 9 nucleotides line up with TRBD1. Input material: PBMCs. The clonotype was recovered from a boy aged 10-17 years in good health and CMV-seronegative. The CDR3 reads CASSDDGTGTFFWSEAFF. As DNA, the CDR3 is TGTGCCAGCAGTGACGACGGGACAGGGACTTTTTTTTGGTCTGAAGCTTTCTTT.